These 21 T cell receptor beta chains originate from one sample sequenced in a study of T cell repertoires in cytomegalovirus infection. These receptors have no identified antigens. TCRdb itself ran the reads through MiXCR, one entry per CDR3 protein. The data show 75,000 to 95,000 distinct CDR3 sequences, about half seen once. The sequencing here drew on CD8+ T cells from cultured PBMCs, taken from culture after CMV antigen stimulation. These TCRs come from a human donor in good health (CMV status not recorded). Some clones in this sample may be carry-over from other donors' samples.

The rearrangement joins TRBV5-4 to TRBJ2-5; 7 nucleotides agree with TRBD1. The junction had 6 bases not matched to a gene; V was cut back by 2 bases and J by 2 bases. CDR3 size: 15 residues. The germline V gene has CDR1 SGHNT and CDR2 YYREEE (reference sequence). Here the CDR3 reads CASSFSSGGQETQYF. CDR3 bases: TGTGCCAGCAGCTTTTCCTCAGGGGGACAAGAGACCCAGTACTTC.

J is TRBJ2-7 and V is TRBV7-9, with D possibly being TRBD2 (6 bases). CDR1 is SEHNR, CDR2 FQNEAQ, per germline (reference sequence). The CDR3 sequence is 15 residues long. Deletions cut 5 bases from V and 0 bases from J, with 14 bases between. The CDR3 nucleotides are TGTGCCAGCAGCATGGGACTGACGAGCTCCTACGAGCAGTACTTC. Its protein is CASSMGLTSSYEQYF.

This chain joins TRBV7-9 and TRBJ2-2, with TRBD1 matching over 8 bases. The CDR3 has 16 residues. The germline gives CDR1 SEHNR, CDR2 FQNEAQ (reference sequence). V trimming: 4 bases; J trimming: 3 bases; junction bases outside the gene matches: 7. CDR3 sequence (DNA): TGTGCCAGCAGCTCAACAGGGGGTCGGGACACCGGGGAGCTGTTTTTT. It codes for CASSSTGGRDTGELFF.

The J gene is TRBJ2-1, the V gene TRBV19; the match to TRBD1 covers 9 bases. The CDR3 consists of 14 residues. V shed 1 base, J shed 6 bases, and the junction held 1 base outside the gene matches. CDR1 and CDR2 (germline): LNHDA, SQIVND (reference sequence). The CDR3 here is CASSIVDRGNEQFF. The CDR3 coding sequence is TGTGCCAGTAGTATAGTGGACAGGGGCAATGAGCAGTTCTTC.

The genes are TRBV20-1 and TRBJ2-1; D may be TRBD2 (5 bases). Germline V gene data show CDR1 as DFQATT and CDR2 as SNEGSKA (reference sequence). Trimming cost V 0 bases and J 1 base, with 10 bases left between them. This CDR3 has 15 amino acids. The DNA of the CDR3 is TGCAGTGCTAGAGATAGGAGCGGTTCCTACAATGAGCAGTTCTTC. It specifies CSARDRSGSYNEQFF.

The CDR3 DNA sequence: TGTGCCAGCAGCTGGACCGCTGGGCCCCGGGGGACAGATACGCAGTATTTT. Amino acids: CASSWTAGPRGTDTQYF. The J gene is TRBJ2-3, the V gene TRBV7-9; D is perhaps TRBD2 (6 bases). V lost 4 bases and J 3 bases, leaving 20 bases between the germline ends. In germline, CDR1 is SEHNR, CDR2 FQNEAQ (reference sequence). CDR3 length: 17 residues.

The chain has TRBV4-2 and TRBJ1-4; the D gene is possibly TRBD1 (5 bases). CDR1 and CDR2 (germline): LGHNA, YNFKEQ. Deletions cut 7 bases from V and 3 bases from J, with 27 bases between. The CDR3 length is 19 residues. This CDR3 is CASTSTTLPALGANEKLFF. CDR3 bases: TGTGCCAGCACCTCAACGACCCTTCCCGCCCTGGGGGCTAATGAAAAACTGTTTTTT.

This clonotype was observed a single time. The chain uses TRBV2 and TRBJ1-1, with a possible D match to TRBD1 (6 bases). The CDR3 runs to 14 residues. Germline V gives CDR1 SNHLY, CDR2 FYNNEI. Between the trimmed V and J ends, which lost 6 bases and 4 bases, there was a span of 15 bases. As DNA, the CDR3 is TGTGCCAGCAGGGCACAGGGCGGAAGCACTGAAGCTTTCTTT. Its translation is CASRAQGGSTEAFF.

This clonotype was seen repeatedly, ten times or more. The rearrangement links TRBV25-1 to TRBJ1-1; D uncertain. The germline V gene has CDR1 MGHDK and CDR2 SYGVNS. V gave up 6 bases and J gave up 5 bases, with 13 bases separating them. This CDR3 has 13 residues. For the CDR3, the DNA is TGTGCCAGCAGCCGCGGAGGATATACTGAAGCTTTCTTT. It specifies CASSRGGYTEAFF.

The chain links TRBV6-2 or TRBV6-3 to TRBJ2-5; TRBD2 aligns across 12 bases. V was pared by 7 bases and J by 5 bases, with 8 bases of the junction left unmatched. Looked up from germline, CDR1 is MNHEY and CDR2 is SVGEGT. CDR3 length equals 15 residues. CDR3 region: CASTLTSGGPETQYF. The DNA of the CDR3 is TGTGCCAGCACCCTGACTAGCGGGGGCCCGGAGACCCAGTACTTC.

V and J are TRBV10-3 and TRBJ2-3; 9 bases line up with TRBD1. CDR1 and CDR2 from the germline V gene are ENHRY and SYGVKD. The CDR3 runs 17 residues. J lost 3 bases, V lost 2 bases, and 9 bases had no gene match. CDR3 coding DNA: TGTGCCATCAGTGAGCCGAAGACAGGGGGTGGTACAGATACGCAGTATTTT. This translates into CAISEPKTGGGTDTQYF.

The chain couples TRBV11-2 to TRBJ1-3; 8 nucleotides agree with TRBD1. V was pared by 5 bases and J by 4 bases, with 7 bases of the junction left unmatched. Germline CDR1 SGHAT, CDR2 FQNNGV. This CDR3 spans 15 amino acids. Written as DNA, the CDR3 is TGTGCCAGCAGCCCACGACAGGGGTACGGAAACACCATATATTTT. It translates to CASSPRQGYGNTIYF.

This clonotype has more than one count but fewer than ten. V and J are TRBV7-8 and TRBJ1-2, with D possibly being TRBD1 (6 bases). V lost 1 base, J lost 0 bases, and 18 bases lay in between. The CDR3 contains 18 residues. Germline V CDR1 and CDR2: SGHVS, FQNEAQ. The chain's CDR3 is CASSLGGGGGLANYGYTF. The CDR3 bases are TGTGCCAGCAGCTTAGGAGGCGGCGGGGGCTTAGCTAACTATGGCTACACCTTC.

The chain combines TRBV19 with TRBJ1-1; no reliable D call. This CDR3 has 14 residues. The germline V gene encodes CDR1 LNHDA and CDR2 SQIVND (reference sequence). Trimming removed 3 bases from V and 2 bases from J, with 10 bases in between. The CDR3 is CASSIGKGNTEAFF. The CDR3 coding sequence is TGTGCCAGTAGTATTGGGAAGGGAAACACTGAAGCTTTCTTT.

The J gene is TRBJ1-2, the V gene TRBV7-9; no definite D call. In germline, CDR1 is SEHNR, CDR2 FQNEAQ (reference sequence). Trimming left V 1 base short and J 4 bases short, with 10 bases between. The CDR3 sequence is 14 residues long. The CDR3 bases are TGTGCCAGCAGCTTAGATGGAGCAACCTATGGCTACACCTTC. It codes for CASSLDGATYGYTF. Full variable domain (rest looked up from reference TRBV7-9 and TRBJ1-2): DTGVSQNPRHKITKRGQNVTFRCDPISEHNRLYWYRQTLGQGPEFLTYFQNEAQLEKSRLLSDRFSAERPKGSFSTLEIQRTEQGDSAMYLCASSLDGATYGYTFGSGTRLTVV.

This chain uses TRBV27 with TRBJ2-5; 9 bases line up with TRBD1. The CDR3 is made up of 13 amino acids. Losses at the gene ends were 3 bases for V and 13 bases for J; bases not matched to a gene: 9. Per the germline V gene, CDR1 is MNHEY and CDR2 is SMNVEV (reference sequence). CDR3 amino acids: CASSFPGQGNWYF. In DNA form, the CDR3 reads TGTGCCAGCAGTTTCCCGGGACAGGGAAATTGGTACTTC.

The chain joins TRBV20-1 to TRBJ2-1, with 8 bases aligning to TRBD2. This CDR3 contains 16 residues. Losses at the gene ends were 0 bases for V and 8 bases for J; bases not matched to a gene: 12. The germline gives CDR1 DFQATT, CDR2 SNEGSKA (reference sequence). CDR3 bases: TGCAGTGCTAGAGATAGCCGGGGGGGCAAGGGATATGAGCAGTTCTTC. Its protein is CSARDSRGGKGYEQFF.

The rearrangement uses TRBV11-2 and TRBJ2-3; 9 nucleotides match TRBD1. Germline lookup yields CDR1 SGHAT and CDR2 FQNNGV. Unmatched junction bases numbered 11, after V lost 6 bases and J lost 4 bases. The CDR3 consists of 16 residues. Here the CDR3 DNA reads TGTGCCAGCAGTACAACTTCTAGGACAGGGGCAGATACGCAGTATTTT. Translated: CASSTTSRTGADTQYF. The whole variable domain, filled in from reference TRBV11-2 and TRBJ2-3, reads EAGVAQSPRYKIIEKRQSVAFWCNPISGHATLYWYQQILGQGPKLLIQFQNNGVVDDSQLPKDRFSAERLKGVDSTLKIQPAKLEDSAVYLCASSTTSRTGADTQYFGPGTRLTVL.

The gene calls are TRBV2 and TRBJ2-1; the match to TRBD2 covers 13 bases. The CDR3 runs 16 residues. The germline gives CDR1 SNHLY, CDR2 FYNNEI. After removal of 8 bases from V and 4 bases from J, the junction contained 8 bases not matched to a gene. This chain's CDR3 is CASAPGLAGAYNEQFF. CDR3 coding DNA: TGTGCCAGCGCCCCAGGACTAGCGGGGGCATACAATGAGCAGTTCTTC.

V is TRBV9 and J is TRBJ2-1; 9 bases align to TRBD2. The CDR3 has 14 amino acids. Germline lookup yields CDR1 SGDLS and CDR2 YYNGEE. Trimming took 2 bases from V and 8 from J; bases not matched to a gene: 5. For the CDR3, the DNA is TGTGCCAGCAGCGTTAGCGGGAGCATCGATGAGCAGTTCTTC. Protein: CASSVSGSIDEQFF.

The chain carries TRBV5-1 and TRBJ2-3; TRBD1 might be the D (6 bases). Germline V lookup: CDR1 SGHRS, CDR2 YFSETQ. V was shortened by 2 bases and J by 1 base, with 8 bases between the two germline ends. The CDR3 extends over 14 amino acids. The chain's CDR3 is CASSFGGRTDTQYF. The CDR3 DNA sequence: TGCGCCAGCAGCTTTGGGGGCCGCACAGATACGCAGTATTTT.